This is a list of T cell receptor beta chains from one sample in a study of blood T cell repertoires in COVID-19. Sequencing used immunoSEQ multiplex PCR; TCRdb keeps in-frame clones, though not all of them. The data show some 170,000 clones, approximately 84% seen once. The sequenced sample was PBMCs or T cells enriched from blood (not recorded which). The receptors come from a human donor with acute COVID-19. The donor label of this sample is uncertain. Each CDR3 is given with its conserved first and last residue. A D gene is named only where the DNA matches it firmly.

cdr3_aa,d_call,v_call,j_call
CASSLEPILAGLETQYF,TRBD2,TRBV5-1,TRBJ2-5
CASSLARGPVRYEQYF,-,TRBV7-9,TRBJ2-7
CASRQTQGTRNEQFF,-,TRBV11-2,TRBJ2-1
CASTQTGQNNEQFF,TRBD1,TRBV9,TRBJ2-1
CASSFGLRSSYEQYF,-,TRBV6-5,TRBJ2-7
CASSDRGPSPLHF,TRBD1,TRBV27,TRBJ1-6
CASSAHGGNNSPLHF,-,TRBV7-3,TRBJ1-6
CASSEFTLTGGLGEQYF,TRBD1,TRBV10-1,TRBJ2-7
CASSPSLAGGPHEQYF,TRBD2,TRBV18,TRBJ2-7
CASSQGVVAGITDTQYF,TRBD2,TRBV4-3,TRBJ2-3
CAITRGVGYGYTF,TRBD1,TRBV10-3,TRBJ1-2
CASSYTSGIYNEQFF,TRBD2,TRBV6-5,TRBJ2-1
CATSEWGGPQQFF,-,TRBV24-1,TRBJ2-1
CASSLWPGQGTTEAFF,TRBD1,TRBV27,TRBJ1-1
CASSVGHLTDTQYF,-,TRBV5-1,TRBJ2-3
CASSPRGQGAYNEQFF,TRBD1,TRBV18,TRBJ2-1
CAWSAGVSGTDTQYF,-,TRBV30,TRBJ2-3
CASSLLAGGGNEQFF,TRBD2,TRBV6-8,TRBJ2-1
CASSQDQSGIYGYTF,-,TRBV4-2,TRBJ1-2
CASSFPNQPQHF,-,TRBV7-2,TRBJ1-5
CASSQEGVTEAFF,-,TRBV4-1,TRBJ1-1
CASSYDSYGYTF,-,TRBV2,TRBJ1-2
CASSLGTSGGADEQFF,TRBD2,TRBV11-3,TRBJ2-1
CASSPGTGWTYGYTF,TRBD1,TRBV4-3,TRBJ1-2
CASGTGGRYGYTF,TRBD1,TRBV19,TRBJ1-2
CASSLEWGLGSGNTIYF,-,TRBV5-6,TRBJ1-3
CASSPSGDRGYGYTF,TRBD1,TRBV7-2,TRBJ1-2
CASAFSGTANTGELFF,TRBD1,TRBV5-1,TRBJ2-2
CASSLTSGEGHEQFF,TRBD2,TRBV6-2/TRBV6-3,TRBJ2-1
CASSLMRGETQYF,-,TRBV7-6,TRBJ2-5
CASSFARAYEQYF,-,TRBV27,TRBJ2-7
CASRTGGQGALGYTF,TRBD1,TRBV2,TRBJ1-2
CASSLERRNTEAFF,-,TRBV5-1,TRBJ1-1
CASRGGGAEETQYF,-,TRBV10-1,TRBJ2-5
CASSLGQANQPQHF,TRBD1,TRBV7-9,TRBJ1-5
CSAGPLAGGESGYGYTF,TRBD1,TRBV29-1,TRBJ1-2
CASSPRGQGPLLGTGELFF,TRBD1,TRBV7-6,TRBJ2-2
CASSGRTAGSPLHF,-,TRBV28,TRBJ1-6
CASSAGTGDNEKLFF,TRBD1,TRBV5-1,TRBJ1-4
CASSYEGGGSDTQYF,-,TRBV7-2,TRBJ2-3
CASSRYWSNQPQHF,-,TRBV4-1,TRBJ1-5
CASSLARGNEQFF,-,TRBV7-2,TRBJ2-1
CAGGLAGVQETQYF,TRBD2,TRBV5-4,TRBJ2-5
CSAGQGYTEAFF,TRBD1,TRBV29-1,TRBJ1-1
CATSRDFGQGAKTQYF,TRBD1,TRBV15,TRBJ2-5
CASSLSRPVRGAVEQYF,TRBD2,TRBV27,TRBJ2-7
CASRRPGGFPLHF,-,TRBV6-5,TRBJ1-6
CASSLGTTRYQETQYF,-,TRBV5-1,TRBJ2-5
CSVERSEKSNTGELFF,-,TRBV29-1,TRBJ2-2
CASSQGAGLSEKLFF,-,TRBV4-1,TRBJ1-4
CASSELAGGPYNEQFF,TRBD2,TRBV5-6,TRBJ2-1